This T cell receptor (beta chain) appears in the sequencing data of a study of PD-1 blockade in classical Hodgkin lymphoma. The study, taken as a whole, reports: Relative to healthy donors, newly diagnosed patients reportedly had lower baseline TCR diversity, which was reported as lower still in relapsed/refractory patients. Newly diagnosed patients had diversity similar to the baseline diversity of complete responders.

The assay was immunoSEQ multiplex PCR, and TCRdb's table has in-frame clones only and misses some. This sample has about 27,000 clones, with approximately 85% found just once. With regard to this clone: Its specificity is unknown.

Time point reported: cycle 4 day 1 (C4D1), after more than five weeks of nivolumab. Each of the patients experienced relapse following autologous stem cell transplantation, and their brentuximab vedotin exposure differed. The study purified CD4+ T cells from thawed PBMCs using magnetic negative selection. Germline CDR1 reads SNHLY; CDR2 reads FYNNEI. The germline V and J ends were trimmed by 3 bases and 2 bases, with 23 bases remaining between them. The CDR3 loop spans 18 amino acids. This receptor was taken from a human donor with classical Hodgkin lymphoma. The chain recombines TRBV2 with TRBJ2-7; tentatively, D is TRBD2 (5 bases). Sequenced material: CD4+ T cells from blood, taken before the fourth cycle of nivolumab. CDR3: CASSDILQTRVGTYEQYF. The CDR3 region has the DNA TGTGCCAGCAGTGACATTTTACAGACGCGGGTTGGGACCTACGAGCAGTACTTC.